The entry below gives a single T cell receptor (beta chain) sequence along with its context. This sample stems from a study of shared clonotypes between healthy human individuals. Every immunoSEQ plate was one replicate of a subset's evenly spread DNA. Assay: immunoSEQ multiplex PCR; the TCRdb copy retains only in-frame clones and omits some. This sample carries more than 550,000 clones, under 95% of them seen once, and the ten largest clones take more than 20%. The CDR3 spans 15 residues. V gave up 0 bases and J gave up 3 bases, with 11 bases separating them. Germline CDR1 reads SEHNR; CDR2 reads FQNEAQ (reference sequence). Naivety among CD8 cells was defined by CD45RO negativity and positive CCR7 selection, thereby excluding terminally differentiated effector memory CD45RA+ cells.

This sequence joins TRBV7-9 and TRBJ1-2, with D tentatively TRBD1 (6 bases). Sequencing was done on a sample of naive CD8+ T cells sorted from blood. This TCR was recovered from a man in his thirties or forties in good health. The CDR3 region is CASSLASGADYGYTF. CDR3 coding DNA: TGTGCCAGCAGCTTAGCGTCGGGGGCTGACTATGGCTACACCTTC.